This note documents a single T cell receptor (beta chain) sequence. Its specificity is unknown. The data were obtained in a study of blood T cells in healthy people across ages. Study observations and caveats: Diversity figures based on one million T cells were deemed too low.

It was with a sample-barcoded 5' primer and a J-beta primer mix that a second PCR of about 7 to 12 cycles was run. A single record per CDR3 protein comes from TCRdb applying MiXCR to the 5' RACE reads. Of around 500,000 distinct CDR3 sequences in the sample, approximately 26% are singletons; the top ten hold roughly 3.5%. Peripheral blood, approximately 10 milliliters per donor, was collected. The V gene lost 6 bases and the J gene lost 5 bases, with 19 bases spanning the gap. Germline loops: CDR1 DFQATT, CDR2 SNEGSKA (reference sequence). The length of the CDR3 is 14 residues. These data also formed part of another study, on T cells of mothers and their children. That report notes: Donation involved a few healthy Caucasian mothers and the six children that they had. Per mother, over 9 million TCR beta CDR3 reads were obtained; per child, 2.5 million to 3.5 million.

This rearrangement joins TRBV20-1 to TRBJ2-5; D may match TRBD1 or TRBD2 (7 bases each). The TCR was taken from a boy younger than 10 in good health. The sequencing sample was made of blood. CDR3 in amino acids: CSADDQGEGETQYF. CDR3 in DNA: TGCAGTGCCGACGATCAGGGGGAGGGGGAGACCCAGTACTTC.